Listed below are T cell receptor beta chains from one sample, sequenced in a study of OX40 agonist ivuxolimab in advanced cancers. The protocol was immunoSEQ multiplex PCR, while the TCRdb copy is restricted to in-frame clones and leaves out a portion. Counted here are 36,000 or so clones, around 77% occurring once; the ten biggest clones make up around a fifth. This specimen was CD4+ or CD8+ T cells sorted from blood, taken in a trial of the OX40 agonist ivuxolimab. These receptors all stem from an adult with an advanced solid tumor such as melanoma, head and neck, liver or kidney cancer. Each CDR3 is given with its conserved first and last residue.

cdr3_aa: CASSISGQGVYEQYF
v_call: TRBV19
j_call: TRBJ2-7

cdr3_aa: CASSLTGYSYNEQFF
v_call: TRBV5-5
j_call: TRBJ2-1

cdr3_aa: CASSFFAGGLYEQYF
v_call: TRBV11-2
j_call: TRBJ2-7

cdr3_aa: CASSLGPPQHTEAFF
v_call: TRBV5-6
j_call: TRBJ1-1

cdr3_aa: CAISETFGVRGQYF
v_call: TRBV10-3
j_call: TRBJ2-7

cdr3_aa: CAWSGTDPYEQYF
v_call: TRBV30
j_call: TRBJ2-7

cdr3_aa: CASSFPLRQDEQYF
v_call: TRBV28
j_call: TRBJ2-7

cdr3_aa: CASSLWTALDEQFF
v_call: TRBV7-9
j_call: TRBJ2-1

cdr3_aa: CASRPEDRNQPQHF
v_call: TRBV6-1
j_call: TRBJ1-5

cdr3_aa: CAISESQGASEAFF
v_call: TRBV10-3
j_call: TRBJ1-1

cdr3_aa: CASTQGASGRADTGELFF
v_call: TRBV4-1
j_call: TRBJ2-2

cdr3_aa: CASSRLAELYNEQFF
v_call: TRBV28
j_call: TRBJ2-1

cdr3_aa: CAGSLTLETGVNEKLFF
v_call: TRBV7-6
j_call: TRBJ1-4

cdr3_aa: CASSLGQNNEQFF
v_call: TRBV4-3
j_call: TRBJ2-1

cdr3_aa: CASSSPLAGVSYEQYF
v_call: TRBV28
j_call: TRBJ2-7

cdr3_aa: CASSSPAGVGTEAFF
v_call: TRBV7-6
j_call: TRBJ1-1

cdr3_aa: CASREQGASQPQHF
v_call: TRBV28
j_call: TRBJ1-5

cdr3_aa: CASSTVREAFF
v_call: TRBV19
j_call: TRBJ1-1

cdr3_aa: CASSYQGSYGYTF
v_call: TRBV6-5
j_call: TRBJ1-2

cdr3_aa: CASSESSGSRYEQYF
v_call: TRBV6-1
j_call: TRBJ2-7

cdr3_aa: CASSYEAGGSWRTLAKNIQYF
v_call: TRBV27
j_call: TRBJ2-4

cdr3_aa: CSVDAGNGANVLTF
v_call: TRBV29-1
j_call: TRBJ2-6

cdr3_aa: CASSYSPGDTQYF
v_call: TRBV6-5
j_call: TRBJ2-3

cdr3_aa: CASHEGPGEKLFF
v_call: TRBV2
j_call: TRBJ1-4

cdr3_aa: CASSITGGGELFF
v_call: TRBV28
j_call: TRBJ2-2